This TCR beta chain was sequenced for a study of T-cell reconstitution after alpha-beta-depleted transplantation in children. The CDR3 spans 13 residues. J lost 5 bases, V lost 7 bases, and 7 bases had no gene match. CDR1 is ENHRY, CDR2 SYGVKD, per germline. General study findings and limits: Alpha-beta T cells present about two months after transplant were reported to originate from several hundred expanded graft clones.

The library targeted TCRbeta and was prepared with unique molecular identifiers. Each CDR3 protein is one row after TCRdb ran MiXCR on the PCR reads. The data show more than 300,000 distinct CDR3 sequences, 15% to 20% seen once. For this clonotype: The target antigen is unknown.

Here the sequenced sample was PBMCs, mostly from graft donor cells, taken 360 days after TCRalphabeta/CD19-depleted stem cell transplant. The clonotype originates from a male patient between 2 and 15 years old who had a stem cell transplant for acute lymphoblastic leukemia, so the T cells may come from the graft donor. V is TRBV10-3 and J is TRBJ2-5, with 7 bases fitting TRBD2. The CDR3 loop reads CAITAGAGETQYF. For the CDR3, the DNA is TGTGCCATCACCGCGGGAGCGGGGGAGACCCAGTACTTC.